These T cell receptor beta chains were read from a single sample in a study of blood T cell repertoires in COVID-19. Only in-frame clones appear in the TCRdb table, and some are missing; sequencing was by immunoSEQ multiplex PCR. The data show more than 250,000 clones, approximately 91% seen once. The sequenced material came from peripheral blood. The receptors stem from a human donor in a cohort sampled during active COVID-19. Both conserved end residues are trimmed from each CDR3. D genes are given only for firm matches.

J gene: TRBJ1-5; D gene: NA; V gene: TRBV2; CDR3 protein: ASSDRDPYQPQH
J gene: TRBJ2-1; D gene: TRBD1; V gene: TRBV5-1; CDR3 protein: ASSLRHRGHEQF
J gene: TRBJ2-3; D gene: TRBD2; V gene: TRBV6-2/TRBV6-3; CDR3 protein: ASSSLAGEADTQY
J gene: TRBJ1-1; D gene: TRBD1; V gene: TRBV28; CDR3 protein: ASKPGQGLNTEAF
J gene: TRBJ1-1; D gene: NA; V gene: TRBV3-1/TRBV3-2; CDR3 protein: ASSLTENTEAF
J gene: TRBJ2-7; D gene: NA; V gene: TRBV28; CDR3 protein: ASNIRDSYEQY
J gene: TRBJ2-7; D gene: NA; V gene: TRBV18; CDR3 protein: ASSPPDSYEQY
J gene: TRBJ2-7; D gene: NA; V gene: TRBV14; CDR3 protein: ASSPFAGASYEQY
J gene: TRBJ2-1; D gene: TRBD1; V gene: TRBV7-2; CDR3 protein: ASSLGRGLYNEQF
J gene: TRBJ1-2; D gene: NA; V gene: TRBV19; CDR3 protein: ATQGRGNYGYT
J gene: TRBJ2-3; D gene: NA; V gene: TRBV20-1; CDR3 protein: SALEDTQY
J gene: TRBJ2-5; D gene: TRBD1; V gene: TRBV19; CDR3 protein: ATRVRTGEETQY
J gene: TRBJ1-3; D gene: TRBD1; V gene: TRBV24-1; CDR3 protein: ATIGQGLIGNTIY
J gene: TRBJ2-7; D gene: NA; V gene: TRBV30; CDR3 protein: AWSELAEQY
J gene: TRBJ1-2; D gene: TRBD1; V gene: TRBV7-8; CDR3 protein: ASSQTGGGYGYT
J gene: TRBJ1-1; D gene: NA; V gene: TRBV7-9; CDR3 protein: ASSPRDTEAF
J gene: TRBJ1-4; D gene: NA; V gene: TRBV4-3; CDR3 protein: ASSQDREVEKLF
J gene: TRBJ2-3; D gene: TRBD1; V gene: TRBV5-8; CDR3 protein: ASSPGTVSTDTQY
J gene: TRBJ2-7; D gene: NA; V gene: TRBV3-1/TRBV3-2; CDR3 protein: ASSQDSPPHLYEQY
J gene: TRBJ2-1; D gene: TRBD2; V gene: TRBV9; CDR3 protein: ASSPGVEREGVYNEQF
J gene: TRBJ2-1; D gene: TRBD2; V gene: TRBV7-9; CDR3 protein: ASSFPGTSGSIDEQF
J gene: TRBJ2-7; D gene: TRBD2; V gene: TRBV4-3; CDR3 protein: ASSPGLAGVHSYEQY
J gene: TRBJ2-7; D gene: TRBD1; V gene: TRBV7-7; CDR3 protein: ASSSGPGTGVEQY
J gene: TRBJ2-7; D gene: TRBD1; V gene: TRBV10-1; CDR3 protein: ATTLTGNSYEQY
J gene: TRBJ1-2; D gene: TRBD1; V gene: TRBV27; CDR3 protein: ASSLSGRTGLLLWYGYT
J gene: TRBJ1-1; D gene: NA; V gene: TRBV7-8; CDR3 protein: ASSFGGLNTEAF
J gene: TRBJ1-2; D gene: NA; V gene: TRBV4-3; CDR3 protein: ASSQDPGVGNGYT
J gene: TRBJ1-1; D gene: TRBD1; V gene: TRBV2; CDR3 protein: ASRGTGNGRAF
J gene: TRBJ2-7; D gene: NA; V gene: TRBV30; CDR3 protein: ACSEGSYEQY
J gene: TRBJ2-1; D gene: TRBD1; V gene: TRBV10-3; CDR3 protein: AISVGDRGNDEQF
J gene: TRBJ1-1; D gene: NA; V gene: TRBV7-2; CDR3 protein: ASSLDRLMAEAF
J gene: TRBJ2-7; D gene: NA; V gene: TRBV5-1; CDR3 protein: ASSSGSAGIYEQY
J gene: TRBJ2-5; D gene: TRBD2; V gene: TRBV4-3; CDR3 protein: ASSQDPAGGSETQY